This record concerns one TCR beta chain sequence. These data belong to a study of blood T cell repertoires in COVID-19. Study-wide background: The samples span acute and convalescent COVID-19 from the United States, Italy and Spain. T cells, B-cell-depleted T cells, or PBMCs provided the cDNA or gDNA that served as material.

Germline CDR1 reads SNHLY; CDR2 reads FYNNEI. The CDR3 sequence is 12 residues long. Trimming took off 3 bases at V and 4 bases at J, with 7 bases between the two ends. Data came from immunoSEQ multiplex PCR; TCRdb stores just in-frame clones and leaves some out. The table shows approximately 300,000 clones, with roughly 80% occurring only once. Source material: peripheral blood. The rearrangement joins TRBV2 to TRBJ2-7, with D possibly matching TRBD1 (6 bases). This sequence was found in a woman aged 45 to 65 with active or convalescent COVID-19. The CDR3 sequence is CASSDRGYEQYF. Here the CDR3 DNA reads TGTGCCAGCAGTGATAGGGGGTACGAGCAGTACTTC. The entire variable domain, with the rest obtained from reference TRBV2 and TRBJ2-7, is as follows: EPEVTQTPSHQVTQMGQEVILRCVPISNHLYFYWYRQILGQKVEFLVSFYNNEISEKSEIFDDQFSVERPDGSNFTLKIRSTKLEDSAMYFCASSDRGYEQYFGPGTRLTVT.